Listed below are T cell receptor beta chains from one sample, sequenced in a study of long-term antiretroviral therapy in people with HIV. Clones were sequenced by immunoSEQ multiplex PCR, and TCRdb holds only the in-frame ones, with some missing. The table shows 11,000 to 15,000 clones, with 80% to 90% occurring only once. The input for sequencing was unsorted PBMCs, taken 0.4 years after starting antiretroviral therapy. The receptor set was obtained from a man under 40 with HIV. Both conserved end residues are part of each CDR3. D genes are given only for firm matches. Some rows have no size entry. The others give once, few or many, or a class for an expanded clone.

abundance	v_gene	d_gene	j_gene	CDR3aa
-	TRBV4-2	-	TRBJ1-6	CASSQDRVRNSPLHF
-	TRBV29-1	-	TRBJ2-1	CSVHLREAYNEQFF
-	TRBV19	TRBD2	TRBJ2-3	CASSRLAGPSTDTQYF
-	TRBV2	TRBD2	TRBJ2-3	CASSPLSGGSTDTQYF
once	TRBV27	-	TRBJ1-1	CASSFSRGPGAFF
few	TRBV28	TRBD1	TRBJ1-5	CASSHYRGTSNQPQHF
-	TRBV5-1	TRBD2	TRBJ2-1	CASSLRTSGTYNEQFF
-	TRBV9	-	TRBJ2-3	CASSALAASTDTQYF
once	TRBV28	TRBD1	TRBJ1-2	CASNGADRPLGYGYTF
-	TRBV7-9	-	TRBJ2-1	CASSLIMTNEQFF
-	TRBV6-4	-	TRBJ1-1	CASSEAAGATEAFF
-	TRBV18	TRBD2	TRBJ2-3	CASSPPQGTSGNTDTQYF
-	TRBV28	TRBD1	TRBJ1-1	CASSLRTGMNTEAFF
-	TRBV6-5	TRBD1	TRBJ2-7	CASGPAGGFNEQYF
-	TRBV7-2	TRBD2	TRBJ2-5	CASSLGVSGGGQETQYF
-	TRBV29-1	TRBD1	TRBJ2-2	CSVEGGGTGVTGELFF
once	TRBV9	TRBD1	TRBJ1-6	CASSVGTGVGPYNSPLHF
-	TRBV5-6	-	TRBJ2-5	CASSLSRVKKETQYF
-	TRBV20-1	-	TRBJ2-1	CSATASGPQFF
-	TRBV4-1	-	TRBJ2-3	CASSPRGEIASTDTQYF
-	TRBV19	-	TRBJ1-3	CASSTDRGGNTDTIYF
-	TRBV5-4	-	TRBJ2-5	CASSFPGQRETQYF
-	TRBV7-8	-	TRBJ2-7	CASSLGAVFYEQYF
few	TRBV4-2	-	TRBJ1-3	CASSQVAGQAGNTIYF
-	TRBV15	-	TRBJ2-1	CATSSLTSYNEQFF
-	TRBV4-2	-	TRBJ2-5	CASSLSDKKETQYF
-	TRBV6-1	TRBD2	TRBJ2-7	CASSGTSGSHEQYF
-	TRBV9	TRBD1	TRBJ2-3	CASSVGTGSSTDTQYF
-	TRBV28	-	TRBJ2-2	CASSPHSAGELFF
-	TRBV5-1	TRBD2	TRBJ2-7	CASSLGGGDDEQYF
once	TRBV11-2	TRBD1	TRBJ2-6	CASSPPTGAAGANVLTF
-	TRBV6-1	-	TRBJ2-6	CASTTAGSGANVLTF
-	TRBV6-5	TRBD2	TRBJ2-3	CASSLNRLAGERYF
once	TRBV4-2	TRBD2	TRBJ2-2	CASSQDKKRGDTGELFF
-	TRBV5-1	-	TRBJ2-1	CASSPGGPGNEQFF
-	TRBV30	-	TRBJ1-4	CAWTQRVANEKLFF
-	TRBV4-1	TRBD1	TRBJ1-2	CASSQYPPGTGGYTF
once	TRBV7-9	TRBD1	TRBJ1-1	CASSTGTGVTEAFF
-	TRBV30	TRBD2	TRBJ2-3	CAWSSGTSRYF
-	TRBV4-1	-	TRBJ1-5	CASSQERGPNSNQPQHF
-	TRBV10-3	TRBD2	TRBJ2-1	CAIRVPSGGTNEQFF
-	TRBV6-5	-	TRBJ1-2	CASSFSGGSEPYGYTF
-	TRBV5-1	TRBD1	TRBJ2-7	CASSLTGEGEQYF
few	TRBV6-6	TRBD1	TRBJ1-5	CASSATGGNQPQHF
few	TRBV30	-	TRBJ1-3	CAWTPGGNTIYF
-	TRBV10-3	-	TRBJ2-3	CAIAGRPTTDTQYF
-	TRBV19	-	TRBJ2-3	CASPAGERRLTDTQYF
-	TRBV7-9	-	TRBJ2-3	CASSLALDLADTQYF
-	TRBV27	TRBD1	TRBJ1-1	CASIKGGQTNTEAFF
-	TRBV19	-	TRBJ1-4	CASSPGARLPNEKLFF
-	TRBV7-2	TRBD2	TRBJ2-3	CASSLEIGPGGPADTQYF